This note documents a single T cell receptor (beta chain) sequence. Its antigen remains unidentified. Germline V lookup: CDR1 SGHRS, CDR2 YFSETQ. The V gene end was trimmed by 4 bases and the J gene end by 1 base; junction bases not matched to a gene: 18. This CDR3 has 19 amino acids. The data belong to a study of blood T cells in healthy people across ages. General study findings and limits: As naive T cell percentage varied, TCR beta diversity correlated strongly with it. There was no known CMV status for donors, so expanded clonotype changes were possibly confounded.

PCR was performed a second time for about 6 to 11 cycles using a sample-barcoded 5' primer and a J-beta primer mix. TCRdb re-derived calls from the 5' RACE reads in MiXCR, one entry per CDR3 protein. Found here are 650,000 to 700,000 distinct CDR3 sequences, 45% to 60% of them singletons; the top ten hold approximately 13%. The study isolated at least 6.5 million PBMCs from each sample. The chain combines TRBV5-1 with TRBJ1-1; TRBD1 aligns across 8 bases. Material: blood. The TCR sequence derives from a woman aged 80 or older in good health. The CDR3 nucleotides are TGCGCCAGCAGCCGAGAACCCTGGACAGGGAAGGGATGGAACACTGAAGCTTTCTTT. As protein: CASSREPWTGKGWNTEAFF.